This record covers a single TCR beta chain. This clonotype was observed a handful of times. This receptor's antigen is unknown. It has no much larger one-base neighbor in the sample; base qualities were not kept. Sequenced on an Illumina NovaSeq 6000. Using 5'RACE with constant-segment primers, TCRalpha and TCRbeta cDNA libraries were constructed, with sample barcodes and unique molecular identifiers added in the process. Trizol reagent was used to extract RNA from every sample. Amplification of the libraries took two PCR steps, and the second step added a second sample barcode plus Illumina TruSeq adapters. Sequencing of libraries was performed on an Illumina NovaSeq with 2 x 150 bp paired-end reads. The study's processing was this. Reads were demultiplexed and collapsed into UMI-guided consensus sequences with migec v1.2.7. With mixcr v2.1.11, UMI consensuses were aligned to TRA and TRB V and J templates and assembled into clonotypes. A clonotype was counted as expanded or contracted only if both edgeR and NoisET called the change significant, with noise models trained on biological replicates. For edgeR calls, the thresholds were a false discovery rate-adjusted p below 0.01 and a log2 fold-change of 1. As an exploratory analysis of dynamics, max-normalized trajectories of the 1000 most abundant clonotypes were examined by PCA with hierarchical clustering. Separately sequenced CD4+ and CD8+ repertoires were used to assign a CD4 or CD8 phenotype to each responding clone. The public reads were run again by TCRdb, first through fastp at Q25 and then through MiXCR, and only productive beta chains were kept. One record per CDR3 amino acid sequence lists the most common genes and DNA. These V and J calls are TCRdb output, not the study's own analysis. The sample data list roughly 370,000 distinct CDR3 sequences, and approximately 16% of these were observed just once. Roughly 21% of the sample comes from the top ten.

This entry is derived from a study of T-cell memory formation after mild COVID-19 (dated by TCRdb to the early 2020s). With respect to the entire study: TCR sequence clusters from the two donors were largely donor specific. The cohort was made up of two young adult volunteers, one female and one male, who were previously healthy. Longitudinal TCRalpha and TCRbeta repertoire sequencing tracked T-cell clones expanding and contracting after mild COVID-19 in a couple of donors. Overall study results and their limits: The detection of some responding clones in pre-infection memory suggests that pre-existing cross-reactive memory T cells joined the SARS-CoV-2 response. Clones that contracted from day 15 to 85 showed balanced CD4/CD8 phenotypes, whereas a second wave of clones that expanded from day 15 to 37 leaned towards CD4+. The study covered only two mild cases, and larger cohorts including severe cases with pre-infection samples were considered necessary. Contracting CD4+ clones were found mainly in CM and EM memory subsets, while CD8+ clones were enriched in EMRA. SARS-CoV-2 specificity of the second-wave clones peaking on day 37 was not confirmed.

The CDR1 and CDR2 encoded by the germline V gene are SGHRS and YFSETQ. V and J are trimmed by 3 bases and 2 bases, and the gene matches miss 2 bases of the junction. Spanning cysteine to phenylalanine, the CDR3 consists of 14 amino acids. The read is trimmed to its CDR3 DNA, 42 bases read in frame from base 1. Ficoll-Paque density gradient centrifugation was the method used to isolate PBMCs. The sample consisted of PBMCs or a T cell subset sorted from them (not recorded which). The source of this sequence is a man between 18 and 35 years old who had mild COVID-19 (a few samples of this study predate the infection). The sample titles of this study are shuffled in the database, so cell type and time point are left out; the donor was told from shared clones. The chain employs TRBV5-1 and TRBJ2-3, with 8 junctional bases fitting TRBD2. The bases read TGCGCCAGCAGCTGGGGACTAGACACAGATACGCAGTATTTT. This is translated as CASSWGLDTDTQYF.